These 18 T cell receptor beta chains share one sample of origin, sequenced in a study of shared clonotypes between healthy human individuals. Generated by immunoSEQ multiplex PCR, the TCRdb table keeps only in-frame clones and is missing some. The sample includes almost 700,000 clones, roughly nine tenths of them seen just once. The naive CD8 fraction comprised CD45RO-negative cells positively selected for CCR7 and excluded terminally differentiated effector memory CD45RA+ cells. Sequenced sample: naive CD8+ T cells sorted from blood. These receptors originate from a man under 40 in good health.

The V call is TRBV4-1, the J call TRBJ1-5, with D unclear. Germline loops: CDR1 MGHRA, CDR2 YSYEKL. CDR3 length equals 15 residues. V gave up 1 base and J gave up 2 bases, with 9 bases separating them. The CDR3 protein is CASSQVVPGNQPQHF. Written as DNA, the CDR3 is TGCGCCAGCAGCCAAGTGGTGCCGGGCAATCAGCCCCAGCATTTT.

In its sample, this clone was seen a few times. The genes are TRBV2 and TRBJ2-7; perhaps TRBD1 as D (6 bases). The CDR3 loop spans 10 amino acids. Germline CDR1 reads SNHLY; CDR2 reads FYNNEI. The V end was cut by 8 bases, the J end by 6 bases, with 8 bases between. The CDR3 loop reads CASLRGEQYF. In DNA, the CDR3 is TGTGCCAGCCTCAGGGGCGAGCAGTACTTC.

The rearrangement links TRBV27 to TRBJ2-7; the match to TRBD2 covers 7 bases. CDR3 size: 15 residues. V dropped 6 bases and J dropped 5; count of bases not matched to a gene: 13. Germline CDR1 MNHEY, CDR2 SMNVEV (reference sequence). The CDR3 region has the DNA TGTGCCAGCAGGGGTCCGACTAGCATTCTCGACGAGCAGTACTTC. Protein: CASRGPTSILDEQYF.

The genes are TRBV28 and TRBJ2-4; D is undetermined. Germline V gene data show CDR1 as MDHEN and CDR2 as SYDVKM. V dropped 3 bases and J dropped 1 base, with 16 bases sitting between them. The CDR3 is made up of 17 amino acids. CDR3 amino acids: CASSFPQELGAKNIQYF. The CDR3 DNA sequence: TGTGCCAGCAGTTTTCCCCAGGAGTTAGGGGCCAAAAACATTCAGTACTTC.

The CDR3: CSAVGSHNEQFF. CDR3 DNA: TGCAGCGCGGTTGGGTCCCACAATGAGCAGTTCTTC. The V gene is TRBV29-1, the J gene TRBJ2-1; D gene ambiguous. Germline loops: CDR1 SQVTM, CDR2 ANQGSEA. This CDR3 comprises 12 residues. The germline V and J ends were trimmed by 7 bases and 5 bases, with 12 bases remaining between them.

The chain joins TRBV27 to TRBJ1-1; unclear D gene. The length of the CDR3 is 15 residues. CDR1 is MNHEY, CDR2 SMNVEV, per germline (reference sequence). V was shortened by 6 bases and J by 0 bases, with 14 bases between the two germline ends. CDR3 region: CASRLRQFMNTEAFF. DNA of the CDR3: TGTGCCAGCAGGTTACGTCAGTTCATGAACACTGAAGCTTTCTTT.

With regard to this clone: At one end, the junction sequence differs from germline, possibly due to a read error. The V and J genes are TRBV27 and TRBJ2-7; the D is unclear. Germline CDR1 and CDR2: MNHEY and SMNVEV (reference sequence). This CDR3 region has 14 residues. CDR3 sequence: CASSISSRGYEQYF. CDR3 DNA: TGTGCCAGCAGTATATCCTCCCGAGGCTACGAGCAGTACTTC.

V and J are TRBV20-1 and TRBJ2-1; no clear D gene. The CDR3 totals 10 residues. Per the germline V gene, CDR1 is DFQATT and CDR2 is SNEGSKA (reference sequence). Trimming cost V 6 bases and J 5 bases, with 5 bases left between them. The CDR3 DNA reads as TGCAGTGCGGGTAACAATGAGCAGTTCTTC. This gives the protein CSAGNNEQFF.

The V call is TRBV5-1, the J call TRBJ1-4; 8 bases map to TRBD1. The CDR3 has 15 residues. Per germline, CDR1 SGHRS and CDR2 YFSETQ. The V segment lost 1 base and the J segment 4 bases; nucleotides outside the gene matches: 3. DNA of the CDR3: TGCGCCAGCAGCTTGTGGGGACAGGTTAATGAAAAACTGTTTTTT. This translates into CASSLWGQVNEKLFF.

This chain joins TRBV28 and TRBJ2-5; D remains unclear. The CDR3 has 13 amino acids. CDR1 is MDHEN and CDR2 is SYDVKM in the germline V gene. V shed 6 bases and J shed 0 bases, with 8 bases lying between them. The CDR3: CASSSPHQETQYF. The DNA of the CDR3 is TGTGCCAGCAGCTCCCCTCACCAAGAGACCCAGTACTTC.

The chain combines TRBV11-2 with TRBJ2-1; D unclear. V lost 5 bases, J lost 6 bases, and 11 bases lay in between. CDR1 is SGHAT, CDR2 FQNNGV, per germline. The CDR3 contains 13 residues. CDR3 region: CASSPPLANEQFF. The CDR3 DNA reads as TGTGCCAGCAGCCCCCCCCTGGCCAATGAGCAGTTCTTC.

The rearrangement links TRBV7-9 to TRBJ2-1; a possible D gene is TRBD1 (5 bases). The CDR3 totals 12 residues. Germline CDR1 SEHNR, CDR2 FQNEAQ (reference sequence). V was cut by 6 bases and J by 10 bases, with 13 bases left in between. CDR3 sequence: CASRIDRTEQFF. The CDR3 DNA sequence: TGTGCCAGCAGGATCGACAGAACCGAGCAGTTCTTC. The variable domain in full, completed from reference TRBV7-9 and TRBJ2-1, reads DTGVSQNPRHKITKRGQNVTFRCDPISEHNRLYWYRQTLGQGPEFLTYFQNEAQLEKSRLLSDRFSAERPKGSFSTLEIQRTEQGDSAMYLCASRIDRTEQFFGPGTRLTVL.

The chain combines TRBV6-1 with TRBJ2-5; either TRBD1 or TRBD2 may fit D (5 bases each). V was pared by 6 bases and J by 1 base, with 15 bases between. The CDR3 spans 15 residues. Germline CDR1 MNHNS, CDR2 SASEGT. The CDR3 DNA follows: TGTGCCAGCAGCCCTTTTACGGGGCTCCAAGAGACCCAGTACTTC. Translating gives CASSPFTGLQETQYF.

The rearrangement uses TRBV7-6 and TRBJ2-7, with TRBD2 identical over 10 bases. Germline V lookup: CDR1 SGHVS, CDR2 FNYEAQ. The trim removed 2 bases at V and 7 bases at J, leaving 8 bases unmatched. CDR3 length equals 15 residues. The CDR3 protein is CASSLFASGSGEQYF. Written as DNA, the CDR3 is TGTGCCAGCAGCTTATTTGCTAGCGGGAGCGGTGAGCAGTACTTC.

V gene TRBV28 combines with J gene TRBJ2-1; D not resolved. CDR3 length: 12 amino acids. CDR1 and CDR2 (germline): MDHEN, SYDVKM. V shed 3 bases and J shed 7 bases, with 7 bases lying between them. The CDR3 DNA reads TGTGCCAGCAGTTTTATGGGTAATGAGCAGTTCTTC. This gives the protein CASSFMGNEQFF.

The CDR3 region has the DNA TGTGCCATCCTGATTTCCGGGACAGGGACGTCCTACGAGCAGTACTTC. This encodes CAILISGTGTSYEQYF. This chain links TRBV2 with TRBJ2-7; 9 bases are a match to TRBD1. The junction had 14 bases not matched to a gene; V was cut back by 10 bases and J by 1 base. The CDR3 is 16 amino acids. Germline CDR1 is SNHLY and CDR2 is FYNNEI.

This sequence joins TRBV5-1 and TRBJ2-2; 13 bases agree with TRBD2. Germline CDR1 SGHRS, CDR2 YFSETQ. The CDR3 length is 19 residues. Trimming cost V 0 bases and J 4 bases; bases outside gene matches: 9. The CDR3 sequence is CASSLALTSGRASTGELFF. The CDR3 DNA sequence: TGCGCCAGCAGCTTGGCCTTAACTAGCGGGAGGGCCTCCACCGGGGAGCTGTTTTTT.

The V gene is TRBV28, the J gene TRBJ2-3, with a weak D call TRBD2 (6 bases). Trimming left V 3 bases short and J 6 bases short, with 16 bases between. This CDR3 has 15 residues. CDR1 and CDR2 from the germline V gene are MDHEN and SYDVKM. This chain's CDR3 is CASSFRWRGEDTQYF. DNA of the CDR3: TGTGCCAGCAGTTTCCGCTGGAGGGGTGAGGATACGCAGTATTTT.